The source of this T cell receptor beta chain is a study of T cell responses to AZD1222 COVID-19 vaccine. The study, taken as a whole, reports: At baseline, seropositivity was found in only 5 to 7 AZD1222 recipients. Repertoires were collected only later (after the peak T cell response had occurred). Most donors were white British and more were female, and clonal diversity was possibly underestimated.

As for this clone: Its target is unknown.

This CDR3 is 18 amino acids long. The ends lost 4 bases at V and 4 bases at J; junction bases unmatched: 14. CDR1 and CDR2 (germline): SGHNT, YYREEE (reference sequence). Libraries were prepared by immunoSEQ multiplex PCR; TCRdb keeps only in-frame clonotypes and omits some of them. The table has around 84,000 clones, around 91% seen once. This clonotype was obtained from an adult in good health. The input for sequencing was peripheral blood, taken on day 0 of AZD1222 vaccination. The chain recombines TRBV5-4 with TRBJ1-1; 12 bases line up with TRBD1. CDR3 sequence: CASSPVPGQGAQGTEAFF. The CDR3 DNA sequence: TGTGCCAGCAGCCCGGTACCGGGACAGGGGGCTCAGGGCACTGAAGCTTTCTTT.